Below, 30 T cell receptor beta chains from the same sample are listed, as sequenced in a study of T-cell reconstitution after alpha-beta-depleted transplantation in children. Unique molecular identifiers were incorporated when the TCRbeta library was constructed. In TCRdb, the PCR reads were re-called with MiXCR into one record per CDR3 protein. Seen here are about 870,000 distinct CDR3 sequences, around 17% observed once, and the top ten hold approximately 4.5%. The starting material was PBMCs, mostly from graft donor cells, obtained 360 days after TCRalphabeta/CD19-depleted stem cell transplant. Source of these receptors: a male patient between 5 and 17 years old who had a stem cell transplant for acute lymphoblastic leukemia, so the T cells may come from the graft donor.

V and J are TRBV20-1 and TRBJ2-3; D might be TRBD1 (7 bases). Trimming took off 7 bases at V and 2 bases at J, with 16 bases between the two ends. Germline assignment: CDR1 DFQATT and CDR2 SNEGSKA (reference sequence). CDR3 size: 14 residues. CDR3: CSGGGGQHTDTQYF. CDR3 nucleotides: TGCAGTGGAGGAGGGGGACAGCACACAGATACGCAGTATTTT.

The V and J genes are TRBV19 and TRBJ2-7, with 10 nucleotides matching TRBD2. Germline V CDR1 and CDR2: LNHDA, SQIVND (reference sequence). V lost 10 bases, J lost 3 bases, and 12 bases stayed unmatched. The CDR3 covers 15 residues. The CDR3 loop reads CAMTGTSAGYYEQYF. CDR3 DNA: TGTGCCATGACCGGGACTAGCGCCGGATACTACGAGCAGTACTTC.

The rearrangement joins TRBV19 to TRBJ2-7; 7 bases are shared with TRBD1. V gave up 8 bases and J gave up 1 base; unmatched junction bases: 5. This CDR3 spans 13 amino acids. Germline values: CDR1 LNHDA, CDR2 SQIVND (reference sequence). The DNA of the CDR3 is TGTGCCAGTGGTCAGGGGGTGTCCTACGAGCAGTACTTC. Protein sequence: CASGQGVSYEQYF. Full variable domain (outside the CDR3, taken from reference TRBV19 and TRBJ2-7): DGGITQSPKYLFRKEGQNVTLSCEQNLNHDAMYWYRQDPGQGLRLIYYSQIVNDFQKGDIAEGYSVSREKKESFPLTVTSAQKNPTAFYLCASGQGVSYEQYFGPGTRLTVT.

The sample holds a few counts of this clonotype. The CDR3 DNA is TGCAGCGTTGAAGATCTCTGGGTCGGGGCAGATACGCAGTATTTT. This codes for CSVEDLWVGADTQYF. The genes are TRBV29-1 and TRBJ2-3, with a tentative D call TRBD2 (5 bases). The germline V gene encodes CDR1 SQVTM and CDR2 ANQGSEA. The CDR3 sequence is 15 residues long. Trimming removed 0 bases at V and 4 bases at J, with 14 bases between.

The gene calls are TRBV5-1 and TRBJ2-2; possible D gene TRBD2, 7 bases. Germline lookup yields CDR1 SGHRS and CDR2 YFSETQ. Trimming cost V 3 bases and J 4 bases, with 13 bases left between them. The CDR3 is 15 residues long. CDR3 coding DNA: TGCGCCAGCAGCTGGAACAGGGAGGGCACCGGGGAGCTGTTTTTT. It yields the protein CASSWNREGTGELFF.

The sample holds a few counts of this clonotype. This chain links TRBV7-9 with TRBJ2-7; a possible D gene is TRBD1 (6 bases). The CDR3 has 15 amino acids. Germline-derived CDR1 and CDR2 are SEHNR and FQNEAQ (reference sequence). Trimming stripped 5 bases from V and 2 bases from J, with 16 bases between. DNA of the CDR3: TGTGCCAGCAGCCAGATCAGGGGAAGGGCCTACGAGCAGTACTTC. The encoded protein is CASSQIRGRAYEQYF.

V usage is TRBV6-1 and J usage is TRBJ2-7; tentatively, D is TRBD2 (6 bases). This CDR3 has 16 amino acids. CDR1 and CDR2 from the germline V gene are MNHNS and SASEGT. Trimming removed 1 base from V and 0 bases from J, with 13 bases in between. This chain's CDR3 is CASSEDLAPYSYEQYF. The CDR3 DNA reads TGTGCCAGCAGTGAAGATCTAGCGCCCTACTCCTACGAGCAGTACTTC.

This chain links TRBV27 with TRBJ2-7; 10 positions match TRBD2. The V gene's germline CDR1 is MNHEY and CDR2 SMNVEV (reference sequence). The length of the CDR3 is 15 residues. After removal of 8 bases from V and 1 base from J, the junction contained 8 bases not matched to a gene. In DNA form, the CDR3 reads TGTGCCAGCGCTGCCGGGACTAGCGCTTCCTACGAGCAGTACTTC. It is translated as CASAAGTSASYEQYF.

CDR3 in DNA: TGCGCCAGCAGCTTTGGAGGACAACAGCCCCAGCATTTT. Its translation: CASSFGGQQPQHF. The gene calls are TRBV5-1 and TRBJ1-5; D may be TRBD1 (5 bases). Germline CDR1 is SGHRS and CDR2 is YFSETQ. V was trimmed by 2 bases and J by 7 bases, leaving 10 bases between them. This CDR3 contains 13 residues. The whole variable domain, filled in from reference TRBV5-1 and TRBJ1-5, reads KAGVTQTPRYLIKTRGQQVTLSCSPISGHRSVSWYQQTPGQGLQFLFEYFSETQRNKGNFPGRFSGRQFSNSRSEMNVSTLELGDSALYLCASSFGGQQPQHFGDGTRLSIL.

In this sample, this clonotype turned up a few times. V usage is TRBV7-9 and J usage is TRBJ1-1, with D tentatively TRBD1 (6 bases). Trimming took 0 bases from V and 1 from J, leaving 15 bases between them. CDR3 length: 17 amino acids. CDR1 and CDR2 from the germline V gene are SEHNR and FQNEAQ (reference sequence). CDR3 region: CASSLAPGQKKNTEAFF. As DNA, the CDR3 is TGTGCCAGCAGCTTAGCGCCTGGACAGAAAAAGAACACTGAAGCTTTCTTT.

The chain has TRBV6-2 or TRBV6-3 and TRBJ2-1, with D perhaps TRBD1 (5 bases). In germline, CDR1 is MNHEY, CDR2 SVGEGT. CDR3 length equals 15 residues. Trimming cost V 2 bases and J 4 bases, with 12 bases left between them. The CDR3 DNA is TGTGCCAGCAGTTACGGGCGGAAGGGGTACAATGAGCAGTTCTTC. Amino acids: CASSYGRKGYNEQFF.

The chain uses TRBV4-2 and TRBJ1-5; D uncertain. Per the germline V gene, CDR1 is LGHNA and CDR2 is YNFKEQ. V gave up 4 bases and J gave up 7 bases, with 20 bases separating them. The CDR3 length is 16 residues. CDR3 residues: CASSRDSARSGQPQHF. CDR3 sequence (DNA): TGTGCCAGCAGCCGAGACTCCGCGCGGTCAGGACAGCCCCAGCATTTT.

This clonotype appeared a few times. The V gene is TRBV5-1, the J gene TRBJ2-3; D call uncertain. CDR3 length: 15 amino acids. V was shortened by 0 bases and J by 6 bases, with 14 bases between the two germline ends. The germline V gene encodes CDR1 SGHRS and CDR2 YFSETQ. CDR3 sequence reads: CASSLGRADRDTQYF. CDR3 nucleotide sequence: TGCGCCAGCAGCTTGGGGCGCGCCGATAGGGATACGCAGTATTTT. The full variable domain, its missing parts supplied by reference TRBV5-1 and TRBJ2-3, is KAGVTQTPRYLIKTRGQQVTLSCSPISGHRSVSWYQQTPGQGLQFLFEYFSETQRNKGNFPGRFSGRQFSNSRSEMNVSTLELGDSALYLCASSLGRADRDTQYFGPGTRLTVL.

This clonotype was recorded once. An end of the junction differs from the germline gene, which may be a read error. This chain's CDR3 is CTSSSTPGLAGPYNEQFF. In DNA form, the CDR3 reads TGTACCAGCAGTTCCACCCCGGGACTAGCGGGTCCTTACAATGAGCAGTTCTTC. The chain couples TRBV12-3 or TRBV12-4 to TRBJ2-1; the match to TRBD2 covers 12 bases. This CDR3 region has 18 residues.

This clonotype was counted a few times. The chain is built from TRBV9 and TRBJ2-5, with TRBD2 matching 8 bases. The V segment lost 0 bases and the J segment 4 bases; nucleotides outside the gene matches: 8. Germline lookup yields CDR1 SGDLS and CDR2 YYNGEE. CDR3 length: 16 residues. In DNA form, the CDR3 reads TGTGCCAGCAGCGTAGGGACTAGCTGGAAAGGAGAGACCCAGTACTTC. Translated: CASSVGTSWKGETQYF.

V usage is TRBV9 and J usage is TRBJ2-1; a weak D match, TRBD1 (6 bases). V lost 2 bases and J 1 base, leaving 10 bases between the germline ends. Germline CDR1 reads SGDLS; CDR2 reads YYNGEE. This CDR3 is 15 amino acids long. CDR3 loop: CASSVRGLSYNEQFF. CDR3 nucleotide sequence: TGTGCCAGCAGCGTCAGGGGTCTTTCCTACAATGAGCAGTTCTTC.

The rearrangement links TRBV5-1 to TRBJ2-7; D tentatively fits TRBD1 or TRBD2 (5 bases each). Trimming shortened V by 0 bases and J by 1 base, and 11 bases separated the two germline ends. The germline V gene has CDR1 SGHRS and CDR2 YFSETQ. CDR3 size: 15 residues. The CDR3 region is CASSLAPGQSYEQYF. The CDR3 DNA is TGCGCCAGCAGCTTGGCCCCGGGGCAGTCCTACGAGCAGTACTTC.

Written as DNA, the CDR3 is TGTGCCAGCACCAGGGCGGGGGAGCCCACCGGGGAGCTGTTTTTT. Encoded protein: CASTRAGEPTGELFF. The J gene is TRBJ2-2, the V gene TRBV21-1; the table calls TRBD1, which could not be checked here. TRBV21-1 is given as a pseudogene. The CDR3 contains 15 residues.

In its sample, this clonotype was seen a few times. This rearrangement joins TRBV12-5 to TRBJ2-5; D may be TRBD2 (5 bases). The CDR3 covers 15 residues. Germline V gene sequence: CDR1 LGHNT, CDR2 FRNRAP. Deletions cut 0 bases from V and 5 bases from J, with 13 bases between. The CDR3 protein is CASGLVRQEDETQYF. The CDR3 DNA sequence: TGTGCTAGTGGTTTGGTAAGGCAGGAGGATGAGACCCAGTACTTC.

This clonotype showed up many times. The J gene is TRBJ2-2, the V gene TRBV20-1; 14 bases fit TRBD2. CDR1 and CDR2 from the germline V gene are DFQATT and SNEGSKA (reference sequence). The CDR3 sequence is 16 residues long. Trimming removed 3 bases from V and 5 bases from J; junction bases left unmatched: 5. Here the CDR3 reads CSASWGTSGRTGELFF. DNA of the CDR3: TGCAGTGCTAGTTGGGGGACTAGCGGGAGAACCGGGGAGCTGTTTTTT.

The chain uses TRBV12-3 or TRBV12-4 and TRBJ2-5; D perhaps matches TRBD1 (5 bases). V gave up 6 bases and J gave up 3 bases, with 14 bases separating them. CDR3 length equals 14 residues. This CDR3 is CASSRVGAEETQYF. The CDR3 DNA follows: TGTGCCAGCAGCAGGGTTGGGGCAGAAGAGACCCAGTACTTC.

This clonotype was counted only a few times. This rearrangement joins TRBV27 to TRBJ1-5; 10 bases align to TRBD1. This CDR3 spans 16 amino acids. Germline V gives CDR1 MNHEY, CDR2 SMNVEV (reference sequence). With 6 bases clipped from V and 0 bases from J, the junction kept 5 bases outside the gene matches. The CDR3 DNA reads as TGTGCCAGCAGGGCCGGGACAGGGGTTAGCAATCAGCCCCAGCATTTT. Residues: CASRAGTGVSNQPQHF.

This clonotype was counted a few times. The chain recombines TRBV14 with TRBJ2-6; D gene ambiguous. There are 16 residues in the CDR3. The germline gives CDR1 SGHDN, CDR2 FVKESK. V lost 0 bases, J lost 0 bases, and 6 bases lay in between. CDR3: CASSQDFSSGANVLTF. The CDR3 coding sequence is TGTGCCAGCAGCCAAGATTTTTCCTCTGGGGCCAACGTCCTGACTTTC.

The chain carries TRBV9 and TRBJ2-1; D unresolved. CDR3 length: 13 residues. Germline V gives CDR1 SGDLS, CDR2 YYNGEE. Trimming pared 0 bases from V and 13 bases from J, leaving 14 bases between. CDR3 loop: CASSVGPLPLQFF. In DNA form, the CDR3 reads TGTGCCAGCAGCGTAGGCCCTCTCCCTCTCCAGTTCTTC.

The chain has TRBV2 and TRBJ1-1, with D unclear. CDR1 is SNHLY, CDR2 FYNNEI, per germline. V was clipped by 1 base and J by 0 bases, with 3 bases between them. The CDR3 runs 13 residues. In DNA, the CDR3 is TGTGCCAGCAGTGAAGACGTGAACACTGAAGCTTTCTTT. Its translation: CASSEDVNTEAFF.

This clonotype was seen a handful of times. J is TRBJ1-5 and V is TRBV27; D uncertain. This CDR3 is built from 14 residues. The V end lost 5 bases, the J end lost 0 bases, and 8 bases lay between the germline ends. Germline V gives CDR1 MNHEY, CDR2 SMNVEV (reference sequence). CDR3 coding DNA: TGTGCCAGCAGTCAACGGCTTAGCAATCAGCCCCAGCATTTT. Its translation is CASSQRLSNQPQHF.

CDR3: CASSFGTSGTPNYEQYF. The CDR3 DNA is TGCGCCAGCAGCTTTGGGACTAGCGGGACTCCCAATTACGAGCAGTACTTC. The J gene is TRBJ2-7, the V gene TRBV5-1, with TRBD2 matching 13 bases. The CDR3 covers 17 residues. CDR1 is SGHRS and CDR2 is YFSETQ in the germline V gene. The J segment lost 4 bases and the V segment lost 2 bases, leaving 9 bases of the junction unmatched.

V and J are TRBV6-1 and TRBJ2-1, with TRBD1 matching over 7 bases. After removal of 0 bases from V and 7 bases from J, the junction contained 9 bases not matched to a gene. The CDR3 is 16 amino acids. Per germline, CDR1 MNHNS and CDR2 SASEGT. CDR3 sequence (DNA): TGTGCCAGCAGTGAAGCGTGGACAGGTCCTGGGAATGAGCAGTTCTTC. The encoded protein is CASSEAWTGPGNEQFF.

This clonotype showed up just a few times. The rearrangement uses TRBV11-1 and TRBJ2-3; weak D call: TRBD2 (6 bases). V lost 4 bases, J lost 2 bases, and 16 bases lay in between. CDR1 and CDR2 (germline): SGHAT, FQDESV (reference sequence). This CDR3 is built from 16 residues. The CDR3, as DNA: TGTGCCAGCAGCTACGACCCGGGACTTTACACAGATACGCAGTATTTT. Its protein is CASSYDPGLYTDTQYF. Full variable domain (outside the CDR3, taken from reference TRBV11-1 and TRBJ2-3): EAEVAQSPRYKITEKSQAVAFWCDPISGHATLYWYRQILGQGPELLVQFQDESVVDDSQLPKDRFSAERLKGVDSTLKIQPAELGDSAMYLCASSYDPGLYTDTQYFGPGTRLTVL.

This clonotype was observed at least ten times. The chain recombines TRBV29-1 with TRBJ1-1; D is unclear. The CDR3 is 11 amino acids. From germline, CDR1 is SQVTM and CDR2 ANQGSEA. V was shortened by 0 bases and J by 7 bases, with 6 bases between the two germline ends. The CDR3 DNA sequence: TGCAGCGTTGAAGACCCCTATGAAGCTTTCTTT. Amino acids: CSVEDPYEAFF.